The T cell receptor beta chain under discussion was sequenced for a study of cytomegalovirus exposure and HLA in healthy donors. Donors came from a validation cohort of fewer than 150 subjects, distinct from the first 666-subject cohort. Details on this clone: Its antigen is not known.

Notes on the study in general: According to a subsequent analysis, TCR clusters identified in the first cohort showed a tendency to co-occur across the 100 to 150 validation repertoires. With high specificity and sensitivity, the classifier reportedly diagnosed cytomegalovirus status. The study designated 150 or so TCR beta chains cytomegalovirus-associated.

Profiled with immunoSEQ multiplex PCR; TCRdb holds only in-frame clones, not every one. Of over 45,000 clones in the sample, around nine tenths were seen once. In germline, CDR1 is LNHDA, CDR2 SQIVND (reference sequence). This CDR3 contains 17 residues. Losses at the gene ends were 6 bases for V and 4 bases for J; bases not matched to a gene: 17. Input material: PBMCs. This receptor was obtained from a man between 18 and 35 years old in good health and CMV-seronegative. V and J are TRBV19 and TRBJ1-2, with 7 positions matching TRBD1. The CDR3 DNA reads as TGTGCCAGTAGCCCCAGGGTTCGGCAGGGGGGTACCTATGGCTACACCTTC. Encoded protein: CASSPRVRQGGTYGYTF.